These T cell receptor beta chains were read from a single sample in a study of early T cells in non-severe SARS-CoV-2 infection. TCRdb ran MiXCR on the 5' RACE reads and lists one entry per CDR3 protein. The sample lists about 55,000 distinct CDR3 sequences; under 15% were seen once. Sequenced material: whole blood. The receptor source for this set is an adult who was a healthcare worker with PCR-confirmed SARS-CoV-2 infection or an uninfected control (not recorded which). Both conserved end residues are trimmed from each CDR3. The order of the fields is J gene, V gene, CDR3 protein.

TRBJ2-7,TRBV19,ASYPFADSLTYEQY
TRBJ1-2,TRBV20-1,SARRLALAGFNYGYT
TRBJ1-1,TRBV6-2/TRBV6-3,ASTFRREAF
TRBJ1-2,TRBV18,ASSPQAILNYGYT
TRBJ1-4,TRBV29-1,SVSRDRGEKLF
TRBJ2-5,TRBV7-6,ASSLRSSGGAETQY
TRBJ2-5,TRBV29-1,SVAERETQY
TRBJ1-2,TRBV12-3/TRBV12-4,ASSLQGIYGYT
TRBJ2-4,TRBV7-9,ASIQITKGDLIQY
TRBJ2-7,TRBV9,ASSVGANNYEQY
TRBJ2-2,TRBV6-4,ASSPLGQSNTGELF
TRBJ1-4,TRBV7-9,ASSSQGYDEKLF
TRBJ2-1,TRBV28,ASSFLWGDHNEQF
TRBJ1-3,TRBV19,ASSQRTRNTIY
TRBJ2-1,TRBV10-3,ASRRNNEQF
TRBJ2-1,TRBV20-1,SARAGTSGGAYAYNEQF
TRBJ2-5,TRBV3-1,ASSHSYQETQY
TRBJ2-3,TRBV30,AWTLRGLIGYPPADTQY
TRBJ1-2,TRBV29-1,SVVPGANYGYT
TRBJ1-3,TRBV6-6,ASSLRGLGQVSGNTIY
TRBJ2-3,TRBV29-1,SVEGADTQY
TRBJ2-7,TRBV20-1,SARDTAYEQY
TRBJ2-3,TRBV7-8,ASSLALAGGGTDTQY
TRBJ2-3,TRBV20-1,SAIIGTGGDTQY
TRBJ1-2,TRBV29-1,SVVTERTDGYT
TRBJ2-3,TRBV20-1,SARSSWVQGTDTQY
TRBJ2-1,TRBV4-2,ASSQAVGLGAYNEQF
TRBJ2-2,TRBV7-3,ASSLVDTGELF
TRBJ1-4,TRBV6-5,ASKDGIAGKLF
TRBJ1-5,TRBV2,ASSATGLNQPQH
TRBJ2-3,TRBV3-1,ASSHTDTQY
TRBJ1-5,TRBV6-1,ASNRDRGNQPQH
TRBJ1-2,TRBV5-1,ASSSTKGSNYGYT
TRBJ2-1,TRBV20-1,SARPRISYNEQF
TRBJ2-1,TRBV24-1,ATSDPRGSSYNEQF
TRBJ2-3,TRBV27,ASSGLEGDTQY
TRBJ1-2,TRBV20-1,SARAPSRDRAPGYT
TRBJ1-1,TRBV7-9,ASNSPGGPNTEAF
TRBJ2-7,TRBV5-1,ASSLERSSYEQY
TRBJ2-3,TRBV6-4,ASSASGGGGDTQY
TRBJ1-1,TRBV6-5,ASRSTGQVVSGTEAF
TRBJ2-5,TRBV20-1,SASPLALGETQY
TRBJ1-1,TRBV18,ASSPSVGALGDTEAF
TRBJ2-4,TRBV19,ASTSRGGSHIQY
TRBJ1-6,TRBV4-1,ASSQDPKGLSSYNSPLH
TRBJ2-5,TRBV2,ASSDPPNETQY
TRBJ2-1,TRBV5-1,ASSLQGIENNEQF
TRBJ2-1,TRBV3-1,ASSQGWNEQF